A selection of T cell receptor beta chains follows, all from one sample in a study of cytomegalovirus exposure and HLA in healthy donors. Method: immunoSEQ multiplex PCR; TCRdb's copy keeps in-frame clones and lacks some. The data hold over 200,000 clones, with less than 95% observed a single time. The sample comprised PBMCs. These receptors were taken from a woman in her 30s in good health and CMV-seronegative. CDR3s include the opening cysteine and the closing phenylalanine or tryptophan. The D gene is left open where the match is weak. Size is omitted from some rows. Given values are once, few, many or a class for expanded clones.

>NA|NA|TRBJ2-3|TRBV7-9
TGTGCCAGCAGCTTAATTGTGGGTACAGGTGGAAATACGCAGTATTTT
CASSLIVGTGGNTQYF
>NA|TRBD1|TRBJ2-3|TRBV6-5
TGTGCCAGCAGTCTACTGGGGACAGACACAGATACGCAGTATTTT
CASSLLGTDTDTQYF
>NA|TRBD2|TRBJ2-7|TRBV11-3
TGTGCCAGCAGCCTAAAGACTAGCGGATTTAGTTCCTACGAGCAGTACTTC
CASSLKTSGFSSYEQYF
>NA|NA|TRBJ1-3|TRBV27
TGTGCCAGCAGTCCTCAGGTCTCTGGAAACACCATATATTTT
CASSPQVSGNTIYF
>NA|TRBD1|TRBJ2-3|TRBV4-3
TGCGCCAGCAGCCGGCAACAGGGGGCGCGAGATACGCAGTATTTT
CASSRQQGARDTQYF
>NA|TRBD1|TRBJ2-7|TRBV29-1
TGCAGCGTTGAAGAGGGGACAGGGGCCTACGAGCAGTACTTC
CSVEEGTGAYEQYF
>NA|TRBD1|TRBJ2-7|TRBV28
TGTGCCAGCAGTATCGGACAGGGGGCGTACGAGCAGTACTTC
CASSIGQGAYEQYF
>once|TRBD2|TRBJ2-1|TRBV29-1
TGCAGCGTCTCAGCGGGAGGGGTGTTCTTC
CSVSAGGVFF
>NA|NA|TRBJ2-6|TRBV6-5
TGTGCCAGCAGTTCACCCAGGGCCTCTGGGGCCAACGTCCTGACTTTC
CASSSPRASGANVLTF
>NA|NA|TRBJ1-2|TRBV7-9
TGTGCCAGCAGCTTATTCGGGGGACGGACAGCTAGCTATGGCTACACCTTC
CASSLFGGRTASYGYTF
>NA|NA|TRBJ2-5|TRBV5-1
TGCGCCAGCAGCTTGACGCCAGGGAGGGGGGAGACCCAGTACTTC
CASSLTPGRGETQYF
>NA|TRBD2|TRBJ2-7|TRBV10-3
TGTGCCATCAGTGAGTGTCAGCGGGAGTCCTGCGAGCAGTACTTC
CAISECQRESCEQYF
>NA|TRBD1|TRBJ2-7|TRBV7-2
TGTGCCAGCAACCTCGGACAGGGGACCGAGCAGTACTTC
CASNLGQGTEQYF
>NA|NA|TRBJ2-7|TRBV11-3
TGTGCCAGCAGCTTATCTTTTAGGGCGGAGGGGGAGCAGTACTTC
CASSLSFRAEGEQYF
>NA|TRBD1|TRBJ2-1|TRBV28
TGTGCCAGCACGGGACAGCTCAATGAGCAGTTCTTC
CASTGQLNEQFF
>NA|TRBD2|TRBJ2-3|TRBV2
TGTGCCAGCAGGCCGGGGGGGACTCCTAGCACAGATACGCAGTATTTT
CASRPGGTPSTDTQYF
>NA|TRBD1|TRBJ2-7|TRBV4-3
TGCGCCAGCAGCCGGGACAGGGTCTCCTACGAGCAGTACTTC
CASSRDRVSYEQYF
>NA|NA|TRBJ1-2|TRBV5-4
TGTGCCAGCAGCTTGTACGGCCCTGGAGGCTACACCTTC
CASSLYGPGGYTF
>NA|NA|TRBJ2-1|TRBV5-3
TGTGCCAGAATGACTACCCACCACAGCGAGCAGTTCTTC
CARMTTHHSEQFF
>NA|TRBD2|TRBJ2-1|TRBV27
TGTGCCAGCAGTTTCTTTGCGGGAGGTGCCTACAATGAGCAGTTCTTC
CASSFFAGGAYNEQFF
>once|TRBD2|TRBJ2-5|TRBV27
TGTGCCAGCAGTGGGTGGACTAGCGGGAGGGGGGAGACCCAGTACTTC
CASSGWTSGRGETQYF
>NA|NA|TRBJ2-3|TRBV5-1
TGCGCCAGCAGCTTGGGAGTGGGGGATACGCAGTATTTT
CASSLGVGDTQYF
>NA|NA|TRBJ1-1|TRBV7-9
TGTGCCAGCAGCTTTGCCGGCAGGAAGAACACTGAAGCTTTCTTT
CASSFAGRKNTEAFF